One and the same sample provided the 23 T cell receptor beta chains below, sequenced in a study of CXCR3-negative and CXCR3-positive naive CD8 T cells (dated by TCRdb to about 2019). Sequencing used a NextSeq 550. The Human TCR Profiling Kit (MiLaboratory) was used to make UMI-labeled 5' RACE TRB cDNA libraries. The reads were reprocessed in TCRdb, with one entry per CDR3 protein sequence and no accompanying DNA. The sample's table lists a count of 70,000 to 95,000 distinct CDR3 sequences. Of the sample, around 1.6% is held by the ten largest clones. Sequencing was carried out using naive CXCR3- CD8+ T cells from blood. The cell subset or site label for this specimen denotes: CD45RO-CCR7+CD27+CD95- naive CD8+ T cells lacking CXCR3 (TNR3-). The receptors were gathered from a human donor in good health. Some clones in this sample may be carry-over from other donors' samples.

The chain couples TRBV15 to TRBJ2-1. The CDR3 loop spans 12 amino acids. Per germline, CDR1 LNHNV and CDR2 YYDKDF (reference sequence). The CDR3 sequence is CATSLDTNEQFF.

CDR3 amino acids: CSVEDTRQGIMSGANVLTF. J is TRBJ2-6 and V is TRBV29-1; with no DNA, the TCRdb D assignment of TRBD1 cannot be verified. The CDR3 is 19 amino acids. The V gene's germline CDR1 is SQVTM and CDR2 ANQGSEA.

The V call is TRBV7-8, the J call TRBJ2-3; the TCRdb D gene call, TRBD1, has no DNA to confirm it. Germline CDR1 is SGHVS and CDR2 is FQNEAQ. The CDR3 loop spans 15 amino acids. CDR3: CASSLGGFSTDTQYF.

This rearrangement joins TRBV6-2 or TRBV6-3 to TRBJ1-1. Germline values: CDR1 MNHEY, CDR2 SVGEGT. This CDR3 spans 11 amino acids. The CDR3 sequence is CASGWGTEAFF.

The chain combines TRBV5-6 with TRBJ2-7. Per the germline V gene, CDR1 is SGHDT and CDR2 is YYEEEE. This CDR3 is 15 amino acids long. The CDR3 loop reads CASSLPLELSHEQYF.

The V call is TRBV3-1, the J call TRBJ2-7; TCRdb names TRBD2, which stays unverified in the absence of DNA. CDR3 length: 15 residues. Per the germline V gene, CDR1 is LGHDT and CDR2 is YNNKEL (reference sequence). The CDR3 is CASSQEGLAGDEQYF.

The V call is TRBV12-3 or TRBV12-4, the J call TRBJ2-7; the TCRdb call, TRBD1, lacks DNA for checking. This CDR3 region has 14 residues. CDR3: CASSFFDRTYEQYF.

The V call is TRBV7-9, the J call TRBJ2-1. Germline CDR1 and CDR2: SEHNR and FQNEAQ (reference sequence). The length of the CDR3 is 12 residues. This CDR3 reads CASSLEWGEQFF.

This rearrangement joins TRBV5-5 to TRBJ1-4; TCRdb's D call of TRBD1 is untestable without DNA. The CDR3 is 15 residues long. Germline loops: CDR1 SGHKS, CDR2 YYEKEE (reference sequence). CDR3 region: CASSPPPSTNEKLFF.

This sequence joins TRBV7-2 and TRBJ1-6; TCRdb selects TRBD1, and the lack of DNA leaves this call unchecked. This CDR3 has 13 residues. Germline loops: CDR1 SGHTA, CDR2 FQGNSA. This chain's CDR3 is CASTSPRERALHF. The full variable domain, its missing parts supplied by reference TRBV7-2 and TRBJ1-6, is GAGVSQSPSNKVTEKGKDVELRCDPISGHTALYWYRQSLGQGLEFLIYFQGNSAPDKSGLPSDRFSAERTGGSVSTLTIQRTQQEDSAVYLCASTSPRERALHFGNGTRLTVT.

The gene calls are TRBV5-1 and TRBJ2-3. The CDR3 extends over 14 amino acids. Germline V gene sequence: CDR1 SGHRS, CDR2 YFSETQ. The CDR3 is CASSSRPRTDTQYF.

The J gene is TRBJ1-2, the V gene TRBV7-9. There are 14 residues in the CDR3. Looked up from germline, CDR1 is SEHNR and CDR2 is FQNEAQ (reference sequence). This CDR3 reads CASSLTADHYGYTF.

The chain couples TRBV4-3 to TRBJ2-7; the D call from TCRdb, TRBD2, cannot be confirmed without DNA. Germline V gene lookup returns CDR1 LGHNA and CDR2 YSLEER. The length of the CDR3 is 16 residues. The CDR3 loop reads CASSQDFGGFSYEQYF.

The chain links TRBV7-9 to TRBJ2-5; without DNA, the TCRdb call of TRBD2 cannot be checked. CDR3 length equals 13 residues. Germline CDR1 and CDR2: SEHNR and FQNEAQ (reference sequence). This chain's CDR3 is CASRGLPRETQYF.

The chain links TRBV5-1 to TRBJ1-2. Germline-derived CDR1 and CDR2 are SGHRS and YFSETQ. CDR3 length equals 14 residues. The CDR3 reads CASNSARSPSGYTF.

The chain joins TRBV7-9 to TRBJ1-1. Germline V gene sequence: CDR1 SEHNR, CDR2 FQNEAQ (reference sequence). The CDR3 sequence is 12 residues long. The CDR3 protein is CASRLGTGEAFF.

J is TRBJ2-1 and V is TRBV29-1; TCRdb's D call, TRBD2, is unchecked because there is no DNA. Germline V gene lookup returns CDR1 SQVTM and CDR2 ANQGSEA. This CDR3 is 11 amino acids long. This CDR3 is CSVELAAEQFF.

This chain uses TRBV7-8 with TRBJ2-2; TCRdb picks TRBD2, but there is no DNA to check that call. CDR1 is SGHVS, CDR2 FQNEAQ, per germline. The CDR3 is 14 residues long. This chain's CDR3 is CASSLPGPTGELFF.

This rearrangement joins TRBV29-1 to TRBJ2-7; the TCRdb D gene call, TRBD1, has no DNA to confirm it. This CDR3 is 13 amino acids long. The germline CDR1 and CDR2 sequences are SQVTM and ANQGSEA. The CDR3 sequence is CSVAEGQGAEQYF.

V is TRBV23-1 and J is TRBJ1-5; the D gene TCRdb calls, TRBD1, cannot be checked with no DNA. TRBV23-1 is noted as an ORF with a role that remains uncertain. The CDR3 loop spans 13 amino acids. The CDR3: CASSQNPGDSQHF.

J is TRBJ1-1 and V is TRBV12-3 or TRBV12-4; checking the TCRdb D call of TRBD1 is not possible without DNA. This CDR3 spans 15 amino acids. CDR3 loop: CASSWGGTGSSRAFF.

V is TRBV6-5 and J is TRBJ2-1; lacking DNA, the TRBD2 call made by TCRdb goes unchecked. Per the germline V gene, CDR1 is MNHEY and CDR2 is SVGAGI. This CDR3 contains 14 residues. CDR3 protein: CASNGGSPNNEQFF.

The chain carries TRBV24-1 and TRBJ2-1; the D call from TCRdb, TRBD1, cannot be confirmed without DNA. Germline V lookup: CDR1 KGHDR, CDR2 SFDVKD. The CDR3 loop spans 12 amino acids. The CDR3 protein is CATGNLWGEQFF.